This paragraph covers one TCR beta chain sequence. No antigen is known for it. This sample was included in a study of cytomegalovirus exposure and HLA in healthy donors. General study findings and limits: Association of around 17,000 TCR beta sequences with HLA alleles was found at 0.05 false discovery rate in a later analysis. The study flagged roughly 160 TCR beta chains as cytomegalovirus-associated.

PCR involved 60 Vbeta and 13 Jbeta primers. Original analysis: Counted up in a later analysis, unique TCR beta chains came to 65 million to 100 million, with around 11 million shared. TCRdb keeps only in-frame clones here, not all; method: immunoSEQ multiplex PCR. V and J calls and clone size are given by that table; D and trimming were obtained from the DNA. The sample yields approximately 170,000 clones, about four fifths seen once. This clonotype was obtained from a woman aged 45 to 65 in good health and CMV-seronegative. Source material: PBMCs.

The CDR3 region is CASSPGDRQAYEQYF. The CDR3 nucleotides read TGTGCCAGCAGTCCCGGGGACAGGCAAGCGTACGAGCAGTACTTC. The gene calls are TRBV28 and TRBJ2-7, with 8 bases that match TRBD1. V was pared by 5 bases and J by 4 bases, with 10 bases of the junction left unmatched. Per germline, CDR1 MDHEN and CDR2 SYDVKM. The CDR3 consists of 15 residues.